The next 18 T cell receptor beta chains were all read from a single sample in a study of OX40 agonist ivuxolimab in advanced cancers. TCRdb's table, derived via immunoSEQ multiplex PCR, lists solely in-frame clones and lacks some. The top ten clones hold roughly a fifth of a sample with 60,000 or so clones, approximately 94% of them seen once. This sample comprised CD4+ or CD8+ T cells sorted from blood, obtained in a trial of the OX40 agonist ivuxolimab. These receptors all come from an adult with an advanced solid tumor such as melanoma, head and neck, liver or kidney cancer.

J is TRBJ1-6 and V is TRBV4-1; TRBD1 is a possible D gene (6 bases). The V end lost 1 base, the J end lost 2 bases, and 12 bases lay between the germline ends. CDR1 MGHRA and CDR2 YSYEKL come from the germline V gene. CDR3 size: 17 residues. CDR3 loop: CASSQAQGGPYNSPLHF. DNA of the CDR3: TGCGCCAGCAGCCAAGCACAGGGAGGACCCTATAATTCACCCCTCCACTTT.

The V gene is TRBV27, the J gene TRBJ2-1; no definite D call. The germline gives CDR1 MNHEY, CDR2 SMNVEV (reference sequence). The V and J ends lost 6 bases and 0 bases respectively, with 12 bases between them. This CDR3 is 15 amino acids long. For the CDR3, the DNA is TGTGCCAGCAGGCCTACTCACCGCTCCTACAATGAGCAGTTCTTC. This gives the protein CASRPTHRSYNEQFF.

This clone was seen just once. The V call is TRBV27, the J call TRBJ2-7; the D gene is possibly TRBD2 (7 bases). Per germline, CDR1 MNHEY and CDR2 SMNVEV (reference sequence). V was cut by 2 bases and J by 6 bases, with 17 bases left in between. The CDR3 is 15 amino acids. CDR3 nucleotides: TGTGCCAGCAGTTTAAGGGGGGGCCCACGGGTCGAGCAGTACTTC. This encodes CASSLRGGPRVEQYF.

This chain uses TRBV13 with TRBJ2-2; D unclear. The germline V and J ends were trimmed by 2 bases and 3 bases, with 13 bases remaining between them. Germline values: CDR1 PRHDT, CDR2 FYEKMQ (reference sequence). The CDR3 has 16 amino acids. CDR3 in amino acids: CASSLSIGQYTGELFF. CDR3 bases: TGTGCCAGCAGCTTAAGCATCGGGCAGTACACCGGGGAGCTGTTTTTT. Together with reference TRBV13 and TRBJ2-2, the CDR3 gives the full variable domain: AAGVIQSPRHLIKEKRETATLKCYPIPRHDTVYWYQQGPGQDPQFLISFYEKMQSDKGSIPDRFSAQQFSDYHSELNMSSLELGDSALYFCASSLSIGQYTGELFFGEGSRLTVL.

The chain couples TRBV29-1 to TRBJ2-7; TRBD2 is a possible D gene (6 bases). The CDR3 covers 12 residues. Germline V CDR1 and CDR2: SQVTM, ANQGSEA. Trimming shortened V by 3 bases and J by 2 bases, and 8 bases separated the two germline ends. The CDR3 loop is CSVDGGPYEQYF. The DNA of the CDR3 is TGCAGCGTTGACGGGGGTCCCTACGAGCAGTACTTC.

The chain couples TRBV10-3 to TRBJ1-3, with a weak D call TRBD1 (6 bases). Germline V gene data show CDR1 as ENHRY and CDR2 as SYGVKD. Trimming removed 10 bases at V and 0 bases at J, with 13 bases between. The CDR3 totals 14 residues. This chain's CDR3 is CATGSDSSGNTIYF. The CDR3, as DNA: TGTGCCACCGGGTCGGACAGCTCTGGAAACACCATATATTTT.

The V call is TRBV9, the J call TRBJ2-1; either TRBD1 or TRBD2 may supply D (5 bases each). The CDR3 length is 12 residues. The germline V gene has CDR1 SGDLS and CDR2 YYNGEE. V shed 1 base and J shed 9 bases, with 8 bases lying between them. The CDR3 nucleotides are TGTGCCAGCAGCGTAATGGGGGTTGAGCAGTTCTTC. Protein product: CASSVMGVEQFF.

The V and J genes are TRBV15 and TRBJ2-5; TRBD2 might be the D (5 bases). The CDR3 contains 16 residues. Germline loops: CDR1 LNHNV, CDR2 YYDKDF (reference sequence). V was cut by 0 bases and J by 2 bases, with 13 bases left in between. In DNA, the CDR3 is TGTGCCACCAGCAGAGATCTTCGAGGGTATCAAGAGACCCAGTACTTC. Residues: CATSRDLRGYQETQYF. Full variable domain (remainder filled in from reference TRBV15 and TRBJ2-5): DAMVIQNPRYQVTQFGKPVTLSCSQTLNHNVMYWYQQKSSQAPKLLFHYYDKDFNNEADTPDNFQSRRPNTSFCFLDIRSPGLGDTAMYLCATSRDLRGYQETQYFGPGTRLLVL.

The gene calls are TRBV4-2 and TRBJ2-3; weak D call: TRBD2 (6 bases). The germline V gene encodes CDR1 LGHNA and CDR2 YNFKEQ. Trimming removed 1 base at V and 5 bases at J, with 13 bases between. The CDR3 length is 15 residues. The CDR3 is CASSQGLVNEDTQYF. The CDR3 DNA follows: TGTGCCAGCAGCCAAGGACTAGTAAATGAAGATACGCAGTATTTT.

The table lists this clone with a count of one. The rearrangement joins TRBV9 to TRBJ2-5, with D possibly matching TRBD2 (6 bases). This CDR3 has 16 residues. CDR1 is SGDLS, CDR2 YYNGEE, per germline. Trimming removed 3 bases from V and 2 bases from J, with 17 bases in between. This CDR3 reads CASSEQQSGTQETQYF. The CDR3 nucleotides read TGTGCCAGCAGCGAACAGCAGTCGGGGACTCAAGAGACCCAGTACTTC.

The chain links TRBV4-3 to TRBJ1-1; 8 nucleotides agree with TRBD1. CDR3 size: 15 residues. V shed 1 base and J 5 bases; nucleotides not matched to a gene: 6. Germline V CDR1 and CDR2: LGHNA, YSLEER. CDR3 nucleotide sequence: TGCGCCAGCAGCCAAGTGACAGGGGATGGGACTGAAGCTTTCTTT. Protein product: CASSQVTGDGTEAFF.

The chain uses TRBV7-9 and TRBJ2-1, with D perhaps TRBD2 (6 bases). Germline V CDR1 and CDR2: SEHNR, FQNEAQ (reference sequence). Trimming removed 2 bases at V and 0 bases at J, with 17 bases between. The CDR3 consists of 18 residues. Here the CDR3 DNA reads TGTGCCAGCAGCTTACATGGGACTTGGGGTAGCTCCTACAATGAGCAGTTCTTC. It encodes CASSLHGTWGSSYNEQFF.

V is TRBV7-9 and J is TRBJ2-1, with 11 bases identical to TRBD2. Germline loops: CDR1 SEHNR, CDR2 FQNEAQ (reference sequence). The CDR3 has 17 amino acids. Trimming cost V 0 bases and J 8 bases; bases outside gene matches: 9. CDR3 nucleotides: TGTGCCAGCAGCTTAGCCCCGCGACTAGCGGGAAAAGATGAGCAGTTCTTC. The encoded protein is CASSLAPRLAGKDEQFF.

V usage is TRBV4-3 and J usage is TRBJ2-1; the match to TRBD2 covers 7 bases. J lost 4 bases, V lost 0 bases, and 6 bases had no gene match. The CDR3 spans 16 residues. CDR1 is LGHNA and CDR2 is YSLEER in the germline V gene. CDR3 residues: CASSQEAGVMYNEQFF. CDR3 nucleotide sequence: TGCGCCAGCAGCCAAGAGGCGGGAGTAATGTACAATGAGCAGTTCTTC.

The CDR3 DNA sequence: TGTGCCAGCAGCGGAGCGGGGGTTAGCACAGATACGCAGTATTTT. Translating it yields CASSGAGVSTDTQYF. The chain has TRBV13 and TRBJ2-3; 8 positions match TRBD2. Germline loops: CDR1 PRHDT, CDR2 FYEKMQ (reference sequence). The CDR3 is made up of 15 amino acids. The V segment lost 5 bases and the J segment 0 bases; nucleotides outside the gene matches: 4. Variable domain in full (rest from reference TRBV13 and TRBJ2-3): AAGVIQSPRHLIKEKRETATLKCYPIPRHDTVYWYQQGPGQDPQFLISFYEKMQSDKGSIPDRFSAQQFSDYHSELNMSSLELGDSALYFCASSGAGVSTDTQYFGPGTRLTVL.

The V gene is TRBV19, the J gene TRBJ2-7, with D perhaps given as TRBD1 or TRBD2 (5 bases each). The germline V gene has CDR1 LNHDA and CDR2 SQIVND (reference sequence). This CDR3 spans 15 amino acids. The germline V and J ends were trimmed by 2 bases and 6 bases, with 17 bases remaining between them. CDR3 residues: CASSISGTRRPEQYF. CDR3 DNA sequence: TGTGCCAGTAGTATATCGGGGACCCGCAGGCCCGAGCAGTACTTC.

In regard to this clone: Other DNA sequences in the same sample also yield this CDR3. This sequence joins TRBV6-5 and TRBJ2-5; the D is unclear. CDR1 is MNHEY and CDR2 is SVGAGI in the germline V gene. With 2 bases removed from V and 5 bases from J, the gap between germline ends came to 3 bases. CDR3 length equals 11 residues. The CDR3 nucleotides are TGTGCCAGCAGTTACGGGGAGACCCAGTACTTC. This encodes CASSYGETQYF.

The rearrangement uses TRBV27 and TRBJ1-1; D is possibly TRBD1 (5 bases). The CDR3 totals 18 residues. V was cut by 7 bases and J by 0 bases, with 24 bases left in between. Germline V gene sequence: CDR1 MNHEY, CDR2 SMNVEV (reference sequence). CDR3 coding DNA: TGTGCCAGCACCGCGCCCGGATTTGACAGCTCTTTGAACACTGAAGCTTTCTTT. Encoded protein: CASTAPGFDSSLNTEAFF.